The present T cell receptor beta chain was sequenced within a study of T cell responses to AZD1222 COVID-19 vaccine. General study findings and limits: Donors were mostly white British, more females; clonal diversity possibly underestimated.

As to this clone: Its antigen is as yet unknown.

Unmatched junction bases numbered 6, after V lost 4 bases and J lost 9 bases. CDR3 length equals 14 residues. Looked up from germline, CDR1 is MDHEN and CDR2 is SYDVKM. Generated by immunoSEQ multiplex PCR, the TCRdb table keeps only in-frame clones and is missing some. Altogether around 130,000 clones are present, over 75% being singletons, with the ten largest covering roughly 4.2%. The source is an adult who received the MenACWY meningococcal vaccine as a control. The source was peripheral blood, collected 28 days after the second dose of the MenACWY control vaccine. This chain links TRBV28 with TRBJ2-1, with 10 nucleotides matching TRBD2. The DNA for the CDR3 is TGTGCCAGCAGTTCCCAGCGGGAGGGCGTTGAGCAGTTCTTC. Translation: CASSSQREGVEQFF.